This passage covers 4 T cell receptor beta chains from one sample sequenced in a study of T cell responses to AZD1222 COVID-19 vaccine. Profiled with immunoSEQ multiplex PCR; TCRdb holds only in-frame clones, not every one. The sample carries roughly 100,000 clones, roughly 86% recorded once. The material was peripheral blood, obtained 28 days after the second dose of the MenACWY control vaccine. The receptor source for this set is an adult who received the MenACWY meningococcal vaccine as a control.

The V gene is TRBV6-5, the J gene TRBJ2-7, with D perhaps being TRBD1 or TRBD2 (6 bases each). Germline V CDR1 and CDR2: MNHEY, SVGAGI. Trimming removed 9 bases from V and 0 bases from J, with 12 bases in between. This CDR3 is built from 13 residues. Here the CDR3 reads CASEGGSSYEQYF. CDR3 coding DNA: TGTGCCAGTGAGGGGGGCAGCTCCTACGAGCAGTACTTC.

The J gene is TRBJ1-2, the V gene TRBV6-6; weak D call: TRBD1 (6 bases). Germline CDR1 and CDR2: MNHNY and SVGAGI (reference sequence). The V and J ends lost 3 bases and 4 bases respectively, with 12 bases between them. This CDR3 contains 14 residues. In DNA form, the CDR3 reads TGTGCCAGCAGTTATAAGGGGGGGGTCTATGGCTACACCTTC. Translated, it gives CASSYKGGVYGYTF.

A few counts support this clone. The chain uses TRBV28 and TRBJ1-1; 9 bases fit TRBD1. CDR3 length: 14 amino acids. The V gene end was trimmed by 7 bases and the J gene end by 3 bases; junction bases not matched to a gene: 6. The V gene's germline CDR1 is MDHEN and CDR2 SYDVKM. CDR3 DNA: TGTGCCAGCACGACAGGGGGTTGGTACACTGAAGCTTTCTTT. This sequence encodes CASTTGGWYTEAFF. The full variable domain, completed using reference TRBV28 and TRBJ1-1, is DVKVTQSSRYLVKRTGEKVFLECVQDMDHENMFWYRQDPGLGLRLIYFSYDVKMKEKGDIPEGYSVSREKKERFSLILESASTNQTSMYLCASTTGGWYTEAFFGQGTRLTVV.

This chain connects TRBV27 to TRBJ2-7; TRBD1 aligns across 8 bases. Losses at the gene ends were 7 bases for V and 6 bases for J; bases not matched to a gene: 14. CDR1 is MNHEY and CDR2 is SMNVEV in the germline V gene (reference sequence). This CDR3 region has 15 residues. The DNA of the CDR3 is TGTGCCAGCAATAATCACGGGACAGGTAACAGCGAGCAGTACTTC. This sequence encodes CASNNHGTGNSEQYF.